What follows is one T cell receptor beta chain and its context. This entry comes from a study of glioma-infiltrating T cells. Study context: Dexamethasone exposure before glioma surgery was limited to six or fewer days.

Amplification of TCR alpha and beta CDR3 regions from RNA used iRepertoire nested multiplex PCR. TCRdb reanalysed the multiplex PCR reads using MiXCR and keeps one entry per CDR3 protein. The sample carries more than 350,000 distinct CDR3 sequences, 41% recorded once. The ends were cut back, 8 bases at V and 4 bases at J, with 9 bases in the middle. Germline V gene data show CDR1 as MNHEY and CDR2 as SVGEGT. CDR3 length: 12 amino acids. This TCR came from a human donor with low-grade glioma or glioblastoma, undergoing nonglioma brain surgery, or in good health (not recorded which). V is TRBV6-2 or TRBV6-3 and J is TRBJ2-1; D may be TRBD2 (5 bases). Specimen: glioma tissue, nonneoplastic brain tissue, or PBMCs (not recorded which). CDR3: CASFGIYNEQFF. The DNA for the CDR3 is TGTGCCAGCTTCGGGATATACAATGAGCAGTTCTTC.